This T cell receptor beta chain was recovered during a study of blood T cell repertoires in COVID-19. Study details: The study drew acute and convalescent COVID-19 samples from the United States, Italy and Spain. In each case, the material was cDNA or gDNA derived from T cells, B-cell-depleted T cells, or PBMCs.

In the original workflow: Amplifying reference gene primers gave estimates of nucleated cell counts. Sequencing used immunoSEQ multiplex PCR; TCRdb keeps in-frame clones, though not all of them. Clonal size and the V and J genes are those of that table, whereas D and trimming came from the DNA. The profile covers 130,000 to 150,000 clones, with approximately 80% appearing a single time and 8% to 10% taken by the ten largest. CDR3 length: 13 amino acids. V was trimmed by 9 bases and J by 6 bases, leaving 15 bases between them. CDR1 and CDR2 (germline): LNHDA, SQIVND (reference sequence). The chain recombines TRBV19 with TRBJ2-1, with a weak D call TRBD2 (7 bases). What was sequenced was peripheral blood. The TCR was taken from a woman of 80 years or more in a cohort sampled during active or convalescent COVID-19. The CDR3 DNA reads as TGTGCCAGATCGGGGGGCCCCGTCAATGAGCAGTTCTTC. It specifies CARSGGPVNEQFF.